The 27 T cell receptor beta chains below all came from one sample that was sequenced in a study of neurological immune-mediated disorders. One entry per CDR3 protein, called by TCRdb with MiXCR from the 5' RACE reads. The data show fewer than 40,000 distinct CDR3 sequences, around an eighth seen once. This sample's time point: longitudinal time-point 2. Input material: PBMCs. The receptors originated from a woman aged 40 to 50 in good health.

This clonotype was observed at least ten times. This chain uses TRBV5-1 with TRBJ2-7; D is ambiguous. This CDR3 is built from 14 residues. Trimming left V 0 bases short and J 0 bases short, with 7 bases between. Looked up from germline, CDR1 is SGHRS and CDR2 is YFSETQ. CDR3 sequence: CASSLVMSSYEQYF. In DNA, the CDR3 is TGCGCCAGCAGCTTGGTGATGTCCTCCTACGAGCAGTACTTC.

This clonotype was seen many times. The rearrangement joins TRBV7-2 to TRBJ2-2, with TRBD2 matching 12 bases. Looked up from germline, CDR1 is SGHTA and CDR2 is FQGNSA. The CDR3 is 15 amino acids. Unmatched junction bases numbered 8, after V lost 7 bases and J lost 8 bases. The CDR3 region is CASKPPGLAGGELFF. CDR3 bases: TGTGCCAGCAAACCTCCGGGACTAGCGGGTGGGGAGCTGTTTTTT.

At least ten counts were recorded for this clonotype. The chain combines TRBV7-3 with TRBJ2-7, with D possibly being TRBD1 (7 bases). V shed 5 bases and J shed 3 bases, with 14 bases lying between them. Germline V gene lookup returns CDR1 SGHTA and CDR2 FQGTGA. This CDR3 region has 14 residues. The CDR3 reads CASSQGGGDYEQYF. CDR3 sequence (DNA): TGTGCCAGCAGCCAAGGGGGCGGGGACTACGAGCAGTACTTC. Supplemented by reference TRBV7-3 and TRBJ2-7, the full variable domain reads GAGVSQTPSNKVTEKGKYVELRCDPISGHTALYWYRQSLGQGPEFLIYFQGTGAADDSGLPNDRFFAVRPEGSVSTLKIQRTERGDSAVYLCASSQGGGDYEQYFGPGTRLTVT.

This clonotype showed up many times. The chain recombines TRBV10-2 with TRBJ2-3; 11 nucleotides align to TRBD2. Germline values: CDR1 WSHSY, CDR2 SAAADI. The junction had 9 bases not matched to a gene; V was cut back by 6 bases and J by 4 bases. CDR3 length: 16 residues. For the CDR3, the DNA is TGCGCCAGCAGGTTCTCACTAGCGGGAGACCCAGATACGCAGTATTTT. It translates to CASRFSLAGDPDTQYF.

V gene TRBV5-1 combines with J gene TRBJ1-2; D is perhaps TRBD1 (6 bases). CDR3 length equals 15 residues. The V and J ends lost 4 bases and 6 bases respectively, with 19 bases between them. Germline lookup yields CDR1 SGHRS and CDR2 YFSETQ. DNA of the CDR3: TGCGCCAGCAGCCCTGGTGGGGGGCTGGTGGATGGCTACACCTTC. Encoded protein: CASSPGGGLVDGYTF.

Relative to its sample, this clonotype is medium-sized. The chain employs TRBV4-1 and TRBJ2-7, with a weak D call TRBD1 (7 bases). The CDR3 extends over 16 amino acids. Trimming cost V 0 bases and J 1 base, with 13 bases left between them. CDR1 is MGHRA and CDR2 is YSYEKL in the germline V gene. The CDR3 DNA sequence: TGCGCCAGCAGCCAAGAGGAGGGCAGGGGGTCCTACGAGCAGTACTTC. Its protein product is CASSQEEGRGSYEQYF.

This clonotype appeared many times. The gene calls are TRBV5-1 and TRBJ1-1, with 7 positions matching TRBD1. CDR3 size: 14 residues. Unmatched junction bases numbered 2, after V lost 2 bases and J lost 1 base. Germline V lookup: CDR1 SGHRS, CDR2 YFSETQ. Written as DNA, the CDR3 is TGCGCCAGCAGCTTTCAGGGGGGGAACACTGAAGCTTTCTTT. Its translation: CASSFQGGNTEAFF. The full variable domain, in which reference TRBV5-1 and TRBJ1-1 provide the parts outside the CDR3, is KAGVTQTPRYLIKTRGQQVTLSCSPISGHRSVSWYQQTPGQGLQFLFEYFSETQRNKGNFPGRFSGRQFSNSRSEMNVSTLELGDSALYLCASSFQGGNTEAFFGQGTRLTVV.

In this sample, this clonotype turned up many times. The genes are TRBV19 and TRBJ1-1, with no clear D. Between the trimmed V and J ends, which lost 7 bases and 5 bases, there was a span of 14 bases. Germline lookup yields CDR1 LNHDA and CDR2 SQIVND (reference sequence). The CDR3 runs 13 residues. The CDR3 region is CASTAGGSTEAFF. CDR3 sequence (DNA): TGTGCCAGTACGGCGGGCGGGAGTACTGAAGCTTTCTTT.

The sample holds many counts of this clonotype. The CDR3 loop is CASSKYSDHKVCEQYF. CDR3 bases: TGTGCCAGCAGTAAATATTCCGACCACAAGGTCTGCGAGCAGTACTTC. The rearrangement uses TRBV27 and TRBJ2-7; D is uncertain. The CDR3 runs 16 residues. Trimming shortened V by 5 bases and J by 6 bases, and 23 bases separated the two germline ends. CDR1 and CDR2 from the germline V gene are MNHEY and SMNVEV (reference sequence).

This clonotype occurred many times. This chain joins TRBV7-2 and TRBJ1-5, with TRBD1 as a possible D gene (5 bases). This CDR3 spans 13 amino acids. The germline V gene has CDR1 SGHTA and CDR2 FQGNSA. Trimming stripped 7 bases from V and 2 bases from J, with 9 bases between. The CDR3 protein is CASTRGGNQPQHF. Here the CDR3 DNA reads TGTGCCAGCACTCGGGGGGGCAATCAGCCCCAGCATTTT.

This clonotype was recorded at least ten times. This chain's CDR3 is CASSLIGNEQFF. The DNA of the CDR3 is TGTGCCAGCAGCTTAATAGGGAATGAGCAGTTCTTC. The chain employs TRBV7-9 and TRBJ2-1; unclear D gene. Between the trimmed V and J ends, which lost 2 bases and 7 bases, there was a span of 6 bases. CDR1 and CDR2 from the germline V gene are SEHNR and FQNEAQ (reference sequence). CDR3 size: 12 residues.

This clonotype was seen many times. J is TRBJ2-1 and V is TRBV10-3; 15 nucleotides align to TRBD2. Germline CDR1 and CDR2: ENHRY and SYGVKD. The V gene end was trimmed by 2 bases and the J gene end by 8 bases; junction bases not matched to a gene: 1. CDR3 length: 15 amino acids. The CDR3 DNA reads as TGTGCCATCAGTGAGGGACTAGCGGGAGGGCATGAGCAGTTCTTC. Residues: CAISEGLAGGHEQFF.

The gene calls are TRBV5-1 and TRBJ1-2; unclear D gene. V gave up 0 bases and J gave up 0 bases, with 12 bases separating them. The CDR3 loop spans 16 amino acids. The germline gives CDR1 SGHRS, CDR2 YFSETQ. The CDR3 DNA reads TGCGCCAGCAGCTTGGCGCCAGGTACATCTAACTATGGCTACACCTTC. Its protein is CASSLAPGTSNYGYTF.

The sample holds many counts of this clonotype. The chain joins TRBV5-6 to TRBJ1-1, with D possibly TRBD1 on 5 matching bases. Between the trimmed V and J ends, which lost 4 bases and 6 bases, there was a span of 19 bases. CDR3 length: 15 residues. Germline loops: CDR1 SGHDT, CDR2 YYEEEE. CDR3 amino acids: CASSPGGGSRAEAFF. In DNA, the CDR3 is TGTGCCAGCAGCCCCGGGGGAGGGTCTAGGGCTGAAGCTTTCTTT. Full variable domain (remainder filled in from reference TRBV5-6 and TRBJ1-1): DAGVTQSPTHLIKTRGQQVTLRCSPKSGHDTVSWYQQALGQGPQFIFQYYEEEERQRGNFPDRFSGHQFPNYSSELNVNALLLGDSALYLCASSPGGGSRAEAFFGQGTRLTVV.

In its sample, this clonotype was seen many times. V is TRBV29-1 and J is TRBJ1-2, with 8 bases that match TRBD1. The CDR3 has 12 amino acids. V lost 4 bases and J lost 5; bases outside the gene matches: 3. The germline CDR1 and CDR2 sequences are SQVTM and ANQGSEA. The chain's CDR3 is CSVATGVYGYTF. The CDR3 nucleotides read TGCAGCGTTGCGACAGGGGTGTATGGCTACACCTTC. Full variable domain (rest looked up from reference TRBV29-1 and TRBJ1-2): SAVISQKPSRDICQRGTSLTIQCQVDSQVTMMFWYRQQPGQSLTLIATANQGSEATYESGFVIDKFPISRPNLTFSTLTVSNMSPEDSSIYLCSVATGVYGYTFGSGTRLTVV.

Details on this clonotype: Being one base from a much bigger clone, this may be a read error. The V gene is TRBV4-3, the J gene TRBJ2-1, with D hard to call. Germline CDR1 reads LGHNA; CDR2 reads YSLEER. The CDR3 is made up of 11 amino acids. As DNA, the CDR3 is TGCGCCAGCAGCCAAGGGGGTGAGAAGTTCTTC. Amino acids: CASSQGGEKFF.

This clonotype was observed many times. The chain has TRBV4-2 and TRBJ2-1; maybe TRBD2 (6 bases). This CDR3 region has 15 residues. V was pared by 4 bases and J by 8 bases, with 18 bases between. The V gene's germline CDR1 is LGHNA and CDR2 YNFKEQ. The CDR3 protein is CASSLRLDLNYEQFF. The DNA for the CDR3 is TGTGCCAGCAGCCTGAGACTAGACCTCAACTATGAGCAGTTCTTC.

The table lists this clonotype with many counts. V usage is TRBV5-1 and J usage is TRBJ2-2; 10 bases line up with TRBD2. Germline trimming cut 5 bases from V and 7 bases from J; bases unmatched to any gene: 14. The CDR3 runs to 17 residues. Germline V gives CDR1 SGHRS, CDR2 YFSETQ. Here the CDR3 DNA reads TGCGCCAGCAGATCCGTACTAGCGGGGATTATGAGCGGGGAGCTGTTTTTT. It translates to CASRSVLAGIMSGELFF.

This clonotype was found many times. The V call is TRBV29-1, the J call TRBJ1-1, with D hard to call. Germline assignment: CDR1 SQVTM and CDR2 ANQGSEA. The CDR3 spans 13 residues. Trimming left V 0 bases short and J 13 bases short, with 18 bases between. The CDR3 DNA is TGCAGCGTTGAAGAAGGTCAGCTTTTGGGAGTTTTCTTT. It codes for CSVEEGQLLGVFF.

In this sample, this clonotype turned up many times. V and J are TRBV7-2 and TRBJ2-3, with a tentative D call TRBD1 (6 bases). The V gene lost 1 base and the J gene lost 3 bases, with 14 bases spanning the gap. The CDR3 contains 16 residues. Germline CDR1 and CDR2: SGHTA and FQGNSA. The CDR3 nucleotides are TGTGCCAGCAGCTTAGACTGGGGGCTTGGGACAGATACGCAGTATTTT. Protein: CASSLDWGLGTDTQYF. The whole variable domain, filled in from reference TRBV7-2 and TRBJ2-3, reads GAGVSQSPSNKVTEKGKDVELRCDPISGHTALYWYRQSLGQGLEFLIYFQGNSAPDKSGLPSDRFSAERTGGSVSTLTIQRTQQEDSAVYLCASSLDWGLGTDTQYFGPGTRLTVL.

This clonotype was seen repeatedly, ten times or more. The rearrangement links TRBV29-1 to TRBJ1-5; no clear D. CDR1 is SQVTM, CDR2 ANQGSEA, per germline. CDR3 length equals 13 residues. The V end lost 6 bases, the J end lost 7 bases, and 16 bases lay between the germline ends. CDR3 coding DNA: TGCAGCGTGCTTCAGGCTGGAGGGCAGCCCCAGCATTTT. Translating gives CSVLQAGGQPQHF.

This clonotype was found many times. This rearrangement joins TRBV20-1 to TRBJ2-3; a weak D match, TRBD2 (6 bases). Germline lookup yields CDR1 DFQATT and CDR2 SNEGSKA (reference sequence). The CDR3 has 16 residues. The ends were cut back, 4 bases at V and 0 bases at J, with 17 bases in the middle. The CDR3 region is CSAMSPGGKSTDTQYF. CDR3 nucleotide sequence: TGCAGTGCTATGTCACCGGGCGGGAAGAGCACAGATACGCAGTATTTT.

This clonotype was counted ten times or more. The J gene is TRBJ1-5, the V gene TRBV12-3 or TRBV12-4; 8 bases agree with TRBD1. This CDR3 has 15 amino acids. The J segment lost 5 bases and the V segment lost 6 bases, leaving 9 bases of the junction unmatched. The CDR3 is CASSPGQVSDQPQHF. As DNA, the CDR3 is TGTGCCAGCAGCCCGGGACAGGTTTCGGATCAGCCCCAGCATTTT.

This clonotype showed up many times. The chain couples TRBV10-3 to TRBJ2-5; D might be TRBD1 or TRBD2, each matching 5 bases. The CDR3 is made up of 14 amino acids. The germline V gene has CDR1 ENHRY and CDR2 SYGVKD. Trimming removed 6 bases from V and 2 bases from J, with 13 bases in between. The CDR3 bases are TGTGCCATCAGACCGGGACGGGATCAAGAGACCCAGTACTTC. It codes for CAIRPGRDQETQYF.

Many counts were recorded for this clonotype. This sequence joins TRBV7-9 and TRBJ2-3; a weak D match, TRBD2 (5 bases). V shed 7 bases and J shed 0 bases, with 20 bases lying between them. CDR3 size: 17 residues. Germline V CDR1 and CDR2: SEHNR, FQNEAQ (reference sequence). The CDR3 sequence: CASNYERRETSTDTQYF. CDR3 DNA sequence: TGTGCCAGCAACTACGAGCGACGGGAAACTAGCACAGATACGCAGTATTTT. The full variable domain, with the rest looked up from reference TRBV7-9 and TRBJ2-3, is DTGVSQNPRHKITKRGQNVTFRCDPISEHNRLYWYRQTLGQGPEFLTYFQNEAQLEKSRLLSDRFSAERPKGSFSTLEIQRTEQGDSAMYLCASNYERRETSTDTQYFGPGTRLTVL.

This clonotype was counted at least ten times. The V and J genes are TRBV2 and TRBJ1-1; D call uncertain. V lost 1 base to trimming and J lost 5 bases, with 8 bases between them. CDR1 SNHLY and CDR2 FYNNEI come from the germline V gene. CDR3 length: 13 amino acids. The CDR3: CASSEGGRTEAFF. In DNA, the CDR3 is TGTGCCAGCAGTGAAGGGGGAAGGACTGAAGCTTTCTTT. The full variable domain, completed using reference TRBV2 and TRBJ1-1, is EPEVTQTPSHQVTQMGQEVILRCVPISNHLYFYWYRQILGQKVEFLVSFYNNEISEKSEIFDDQFSVERPDGSNFTLKIRSTKLEDSAMYFCASSEGGRTEAFFGQGTRLTVV.

The rearrangement links TRBV29-1 to TRBJ1-2, with 10 bases that match TRBD1. Trimming removed 7 bases from V and 5 bases from J; junction bases left unmatched: 10. In germline, CDR1 is SQVTM, CDR2 ANQGSEA. This CDR3 region has 14 residues. CDR3 loop: CSASPGTGDYGYTF. As DNA, the CDR3 is TGCAGCGCCTCTCCCGGGACAGGGGATTATGGCTACACCTTC.